This is a list of T cell receptor beta chains from one sample in a study of blood T cell repertoires in COVID-19. TCRdb keeps only in-frame clones here, not all; method: immunoSEQ multiplex PCR. The sample lists roughly 200,000 clones; 85% to 90% were seen once. Sequencing was carried out using peripheral blood. The receptors were sampled from a woman in her twenties or thirties with active or convalescent COVID-19. Both conserved end residues are part of each CDR3. Each record gives: J gene, clone size, V gene, D gene, CDR3 protein, CDR3 DNA. The D gene is left open where the match is weak. For some rows the clone size is stated as once, few or many, or as a class when expanded; others skip it.

>TRBJ1-2|NA|TRBV29-1|NA
CSVGEGHGYTF
TGCAGCGTTGGTGAGGGCCATGGCTACACCTTC
>TRBJ1-4|NA|TRBV18|TRBD1
CASSPKPGTGNEKLFF
TGTGCCAGCTCACCGAAACCCGGGACAGGGAATGAAAAACTGTTTTTT
>TRBJ2-4|NA|TRBV19|NA
CASRAGRGVAKNIQYF
TGTGCCAGTCGGGCAGGGAGGGGGGTAGCCAAAAACATTCAGTACTTC
>TRBJ1-2|NA|TRBV10-2|NA
CASSEGRQGRNYGYTF
TGCGCCAGCAGTGAGGGCAGGCAGGGAAGAAACTATGGCTACACCTTC
>TRBJ2-3|NA|TRBV3-1/TRBV3-2|NA
CASSQEAGTDTQYF
TGTGCCAGCAGCCAAGAGGCGGGAACAGATACGCAGTATTTT
>TRBJ1-1|NA|TRBV3-1/TRBV3-2|NA
CASSQVGVIGGDTEAFF
TGTGCCAGCAGCCAAGTGGGCGTAATTGGGGGCGACACTGAAGCTTTCTTT
>TRBJ1-2|NA|TRBV6-2/TRBV6-3|NA
CASSYGKSTGNYGYTF
TGTGCCAGCAGTTACGGCAAATCAACAGGAAACTATGGCTACACCTTC
>TRBJ2-7|few|TRBV6-5|NA
CASSKRQQTIYEQYF
TGTGCCAGCAGTAAGCGTCAGCAGACGATCTACGAGCAGTACTTC
>TRBJ2-1|NA|TRBV6-6|TRBD1
CASSRDRGLKLAGSSYNEQFF
TGTGCCAGCAGCCGGGACAGGGGGCTAAAATTGGCGGGAAGCTCCTACAATGAGCAGTTCTTC
>TRBJ2-3|NA|TRBV29-1|NA
CSVEERDATDTQYF
TGCAGCGTTGAAGAGCGGGACGCCACAGATACGCAGTATTTT
>TRBJ1-1|NA|TRBV24-1|NA
CATRQGSEAFF
TGTGCCACCAGGCAGGGATCTGAAGCTTTCTTT